The present T cell receptor (beta chain) was sequenced within a study of long-term antiretroviral therapy in people with HIV. Study-wide results and limits: All time points showed a repertoire dominated by clones expanded before ART.

This was the immunoSEQ v3.0 assay at survey level. Sequencing was intended to reach about 35,000-50,000 T-cell genomes per sample. The assay was immunoSEQ multiplex PCR, and TCRdb's table has in-frame clones only and misses some. The sample records tens of thousands of clones, around nine tenths being singletons. This clone was found a few times. Its specificity is unknown. The CDR3 has 15 amino acids. Germline loops: CDR1 MNHNY, CDR2 SVGAGI (reference sequence). V was shortened by 6 bases and J by 2 bases, with 17 bases between the two germline ends. PBMC samples from each donor numbered at least one pre-ART and at least two post-ART.

The receptor was isolated from a young man with HIV. Sequences were derived from unsorted PBMCs, sampled 1.1 years after starting antiretroviral therapy. The rearrangement links TRBV6-6 to TRBJ2-7; no definite D call. Written as DNA, the CDR3 is TGTGCCAGCAGGTCCGACACTGAAGTACCCTACGAGCAGTACTTC. Its translation: CASRSDTEVPYEQYF.